This TCR beta chain was obtained from a study of blood T cell repertoires in COVID-19. Assay: immunoSEQ multiplex PCR; the TCRdb copy retains only in-frame clones and omits some. The sample lists about 160,000 clones, approximately 86% occurring once. V was clipped by 1 base and J by 0 bases, with 10 bases between them. This CDR3 has 16 residues. The V gene's germline CDR1 is SGHDT and CDR2 YYEEEE. This chain uses TRBV5-6 with TRBJ2-2, with D maybe TRBD1 (5 bases). This receptor was taken from a woman aged 40 to 50 with COVID-19, enrolled during active disease. The sample comprised peripheral blood. CDR3 region: CASSLLGQANTGELFF. The CDR3 nucleotides read TGTGCCAGCAGCTTGCTTGGACAAGCGAACACCGGGGAGCTGTTTTTT. The full variable domain, completed using reference TRBV5-6 and TRBJ2-2, is DAGVTQSPTHLIKTRGQQVTLRCSPKSGHDTVSWYQQALGQGPQFIFQYYEEEERQRGNFPDRFSGHQFPNYSSELNVNALLLGDSALYLCASSLLGQANTGELFFGEGSRLTVL.